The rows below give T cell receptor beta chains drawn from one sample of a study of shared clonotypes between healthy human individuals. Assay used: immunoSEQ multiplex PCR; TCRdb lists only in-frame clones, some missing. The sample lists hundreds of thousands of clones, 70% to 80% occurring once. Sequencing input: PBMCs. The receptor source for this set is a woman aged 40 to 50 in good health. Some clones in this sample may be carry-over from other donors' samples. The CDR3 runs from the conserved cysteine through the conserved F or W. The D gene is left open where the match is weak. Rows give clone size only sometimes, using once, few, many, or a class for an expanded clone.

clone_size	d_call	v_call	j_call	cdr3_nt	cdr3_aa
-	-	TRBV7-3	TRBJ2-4	TGTGCCAGCGGGGTAGCGGTAGCCAAAAACATTCAGTACTTC	CASGVAVAKNIQYF
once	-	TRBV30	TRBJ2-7	TGTGCCTGGAGCGGGGAGGTTTCCTACGAGCAGTACTTC	CAWSGEVSYEQYF
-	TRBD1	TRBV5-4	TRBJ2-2	TGTGCCAGCAGCCCACGGACAGGGGTCTACACCGGGGAGCTGTTTTTT	CASSPRTGVYTGELFF
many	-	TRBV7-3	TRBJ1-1	TGTGCCAGCAGCTCCCCGAACACTGAAGCTTTCTTT	CASSSPNTEAFF
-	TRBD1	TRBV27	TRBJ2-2	TGTGCCAGCAGCGGACAGGGTCGCGCCGGGGAGCTGTTTTTT	CASSGQGRAGELFF
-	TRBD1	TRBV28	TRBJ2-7	TGTGCCAGCACCAAACTCGGACAGGGGGATTCCTACGAGCAGTACTTC	CASTKLGQGDSYEQYF
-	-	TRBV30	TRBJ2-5	TGTGCCTGGAGTGAGGCAGAGACCCAGTACTTC	CAWSEAETQYF
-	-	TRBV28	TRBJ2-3	TGTGCCAGCAGTTCCTTACCCGACCAAGATACGCAGTATTTT	CASSSLPDQDTQYF
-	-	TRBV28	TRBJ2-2	TGTGCCAGCAGACACAGAAACACCGGGGAGCTGTTTTTT	CASRHRNTGELFF
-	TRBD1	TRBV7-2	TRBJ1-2	TGTGCCAGCAGCTTAGGGTCACAGGGGATAGGTGGCTACACCTTC	CASSLGSQGIGGYTF
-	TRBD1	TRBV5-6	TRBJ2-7	TGTGCCAGCAGCTCCACGGGACAGGGGGCCGAGCAGTACTTC	CASSSTGQGAEQYF
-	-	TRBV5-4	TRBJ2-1	TGTGCCAGCAGCTTTGGCTACGCCCCCTACAATGAGCAGTTCTTC	CASSFGYAPYNEQFF
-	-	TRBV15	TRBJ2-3	TGTGCCACCAGCAGTCGCCTAGCTGGGGGAGATACGCAGTATTTT	CATSSRLAGGDTQYF
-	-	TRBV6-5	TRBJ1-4	TGTGCCAGCAGTTTGACCGTAGGTGAAAAACTGTTTTTT	CASSLTVGEKLFF
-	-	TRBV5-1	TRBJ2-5	TGCGCCAGCAGCCAGAGGGCTAGGGCACAAGAGACCCAGTACTTC	CASSQRARAQETQYF
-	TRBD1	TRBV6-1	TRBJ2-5	TGTGCCATTTCACAGGGGGACGGGGAGACCCAGTACTTC	CAISQGDGETQYF
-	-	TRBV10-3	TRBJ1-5	TGTGCCATCAGTGAGGGACTTGGCGGTCAGCCCCAGCATTTT	CAISEGLGGQPQHF
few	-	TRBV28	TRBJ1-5	TGTGCCAGCACGTACCGGGACACACTAATTCAGCCCCAGCATTTT	CASTYRDTLIQPQHF
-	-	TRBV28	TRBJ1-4	TGTGCCAGCGGGGGGGGAAGTGAAAAACTGTTTTTT	CASGGGSEKLFF
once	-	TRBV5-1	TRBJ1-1	TGCGCCAGCAGCAACGACAACGTTAGGCGAGCTTTCTTT	CASSNDNVRRAFF
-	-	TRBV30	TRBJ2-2	TGTGCCTGGGGGGCCGCGACCGGGGAGCTGTTTTTT	CAWGAATGELFF
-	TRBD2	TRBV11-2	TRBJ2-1	TGTGCCAGCAGCTTCGCGGGAGCTCAGAATGAGCAGTTCTTC	CASSFAGAQNEQFF
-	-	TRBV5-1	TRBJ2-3	TGCGCCAGCAGCTTTTCCGGGACCTTAATACCAGATACGCAGTATTTT	CASSFSGTLIPDTQYF
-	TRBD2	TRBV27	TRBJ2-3	TGTGCCAGCAGTTTATATGGGGGAGGGGATGTGGCAGATACGCAGTATTTT	CASSLYGGGDVADTQYF
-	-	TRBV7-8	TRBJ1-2	TGTGCCAGCAGCTCGCGGGAGGGGGACTATGGCTACACCTTC	CASSSREGDYGYTF
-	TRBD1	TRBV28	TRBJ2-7	TGTGCCAGCAGTCCCCAGACAGGGACACTTCCCTACGAGCAGTACTTC	CASSPQTGTLPYEQYF
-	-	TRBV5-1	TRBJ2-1	TGCGCCAGCAGCTTGGGATCAGGGGCGGGTGAGCAGTTCTTC	CASSLGSGAGEQFF
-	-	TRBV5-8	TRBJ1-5	TGTGCCAGCAGCCTCCGGCGCAATCAGCCCCAGCATTTT	CASSLRRNQPQHF
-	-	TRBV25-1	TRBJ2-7	TGTGCCAGCAGTGCCCTCGGAACCTACGAGCAGTACTTC	CASSALGTYEQYF
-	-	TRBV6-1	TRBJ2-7	TGTGCCAGCAGTGAAAATCAGGGTTTATACGAGCAGTACTTC	CASSENQGLYEQYF
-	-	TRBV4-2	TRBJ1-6	TGTGCCAGCAGGGAGGCCGGGGATGCCTATAATTCACCCCTCCACTTT	CASREAGDAYNSPLHF
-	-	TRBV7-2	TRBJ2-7	TGTGCCAGCAGCTGGACAGCCGGAGGGTCCGAGCAGTACTTC	CASSWTAGGSEQYF
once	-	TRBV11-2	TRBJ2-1	TGTGCCAGCAGCCGACTAGGGGGGAATGAGCAGTTCTTC	CASSRLGGNEQFF
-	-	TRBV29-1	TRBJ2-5	TGCAGCGTGGCGATAGGGGGTGGACAAGAGACCCAGTACTTC	CSVAIGGGQETQYF
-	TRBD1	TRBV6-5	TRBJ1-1	TGTGCCAGCAGGGACTTCCAGGGGGGCACTGAAGCTTTCTTT	CASRDFQGGTEAFF
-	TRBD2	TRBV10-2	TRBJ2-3	TGCGCCAGCAGTGGGGGGGGACTAGCGGGAGCTCCAGATACGCAGTATTTT	CASSGGGLAGAPDTQYF
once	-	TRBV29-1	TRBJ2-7	TGCAGCGTGAGGGTGGCAGGTTACGAGCAGTACTTC	CSVRVAGYEQYF
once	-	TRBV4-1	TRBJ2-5	TGCGCCAGCAGCCCGGGACTCCAGAGGGCCCAGTACTTC	CASSPGLQRAQYF
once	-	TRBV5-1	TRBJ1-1	TGCGCCAGCAGCTTGTCAGGGAGGGGCACTGAAGCTTTCTTT	CASSLSGRGTEAFF
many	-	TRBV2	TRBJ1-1	TGTGCCAGCACCCAACAGCCGAACACTGAAGCTTTCTTT	CASTQQPNTEAFF
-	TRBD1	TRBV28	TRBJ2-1	TGTGCCAGCGCCCGACAGGGGTATGAGCAGTTCTTC	CASARQGYEQFF
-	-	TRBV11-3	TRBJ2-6	TGTGCCAGCAGCTGGGGAGGAACCTCAGGGGCCAACGTCCTGACTTTC	CASSWGGTSGANVLTF
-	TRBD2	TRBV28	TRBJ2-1	TGTGCCAGCAGCCGACTAGCGGGAGGATCTTGGGATGAGCAGTTCTTC	CASSRLAGGSWDEQFF
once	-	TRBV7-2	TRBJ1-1	TGTGCCAGCAGCTACTCGGACCAGAACACTGAAGCTTTCTTT	CASSYSDQNTEAFF
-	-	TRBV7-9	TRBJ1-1	TGTGCCAGCAGCTTACAGGGAGCTGAAGCTTTCTTT	CASSLQGAEAFF
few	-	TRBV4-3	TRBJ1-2	TGCGCCAGCAGCCAAGATCGTCGTCTCTTGCGGTATGGCTACACCTTC	CASSQDRRLLRYGYTF
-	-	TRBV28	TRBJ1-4	TGTGCCAGCAGAGGGGGTGGAGATGAAAAACTGTTTTTT	CASRGGGDEKLFF
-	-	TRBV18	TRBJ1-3	TGTGCCAGCTCCGGGACCGGTAGTGTATCTGGAAACACCATATATTTT	CASSGTGSVSGNTIYF
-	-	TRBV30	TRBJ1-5	TGTGCCTGGAGGGTTGGGGTCGGACAGCCCCAGCATTTT	CAWRVGVGQPQHF
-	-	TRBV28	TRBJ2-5	TGTGCCAGCAGGGTCACAGGGATCCAAGAGACCCAGTACTTC	CASRVTGIQETQYF